One sample yielded the 21 T cell receptor beta chains listed below, sequenced in a study of blood T cell repertoires in COVID-19. The assay was immunoSEQ multiplex PCR, and TCRdb's table has in-frame clones only and misses some. The data contain about 26,000 clones, roughly 90% of them seen just once; the ten biggest clones take up 7.5% to 8%. The sample was peripheral blood. The receptors derive from a human donor in a cohort sampled during active COVID-19.

The V call is TRBV6-5, the J call TRBJ2-7; TRBD1 aligns across 8 bases. This CDR3 is 16 amino acids long. CDR1 and CDR2 from the germline V gene are MNHEY and SVGAGI. V lost 1 base to trimming and J lost 2 bases; unmatched junction nucleotides: 7. The CDR3 is CASSYLAGQGAYEQYF. CDR3 coding DNA: TGTGCCAGCAGTTACTTAGCAGGACAGGGAGCCTACGAGCAGTACTTC.

The V and J genes are TRBV25-1 and TRBJ2-1; D is ambiguous. CDR1 and CDR2 from the germline V gene are MGHDK and SYGVNS. V was trimmed by 4 bases and J by 9 bases, leaving 7 bases between them. The CDR3 sequence is 11 residues long. The CDR3: CASSGFSEQFF. DNA for the CDR3: TGTGCCAGCAGTGGATTTAGTGAGCAGTTCTTC.

The chain employs TRBV7-2 and TRBJ2-7; 7 nucleotides line up with TRBD1. The ends lost 5 bases at V and 6 bases at J; junction bases unmatched: 4. This CDR3 has 12 residues. CDR1 is SGHTA and CDR2 is FQGNSA in the germline V gene. CDR3 nucleotide sequence: TGTGCCAGCAGCACGACAGGGCTCGAGCAGTACTTC. Its translation: CASSTTGLEQYF.

The chain couples TRBV14 to TRBJ2-2; maybe TRBD1 (6 bases). The CDR3 has 17 amino acids. Trimming pared 3 bases from V and 3 bases from J, leaving 17 bases between. From germline, CDR1 is SGHDN and CDR2 FVKESK. CDR3 in DNA: TGTGCCAGCAGCCACCAAGGCACAGGGAGTGACACCGGGGAGCTGTTTTTT. It encodes CASSHQGTGSDTGELFF.

J is TRBJ2-7 and V is TRBV7-2; 12 bases agree with TRBD2. CDR1 and CDR2 (germline): SGHTA, FQGNSA. Losses at the gene ends were 0 bases for V and 5 bases for J; bases not matched to a gene: 5. The CDR3 runs 16 residues. The CDR3: CASSLALAGGQDEQYF. CDR3 bases: TGTGCCAGCAGCTTAGCCCTAGCGGGGGGGCAAGACGAGCAGTACTTC.

The chain employs TRBV6-5 and TRBJ1-1; D possibly corresponds to TRBD1 (5 bases). The CDR3 extends over 10 amino acids. Germline V lookup: CDR1 MNHEY, CDR2 SVGAGI. This chain's CDR3 is CGGGDTEAFF. In DNA, the CDR3 is TGTGGGGGAGGGGACACTGAAGCTTTCTTT.

V is TRBV10-3 and J is TRBJ2-7, with D perhaps matching TRBD1 (5 bases). Trimming took 5 bases from V and 3 from J, leaving 11 bases between them. Germline CDR1 reads ENHRY; CDR2 reads SYGVKD. There are 13 residues in the CDR3. This chain's CDR3 is CAISQGRVYEQYF. The CDR3 region has the DNA TGTGCCATCAGTCAGGGAAGGGTCTACGAGCAGTACTTC.

This chain uses TRBV5-1 with TRBJ2-7; TRBD1 matches 9 bases. The CDR3 contains 14 residues. The V and J ends lost 6 bases and 3 bases, in that order; junction bases with no gene match: 7. The germline V gene has CDR1 SGHRS and CDR2 YFSETQ. The CDR3 coding sequence is TGCGCCAGCACGGGACAGGGATCCATCTACGAGCAGTACTTC. Translation: CASTGQGSIYEQYF.

The chain has TRBV5-1 and TRBJ2-7, with D possibly being TRBD1 (5 bases). V dropped 1 base and J dropped 2 bases, with 10 bases sitting between them. CDR3 size: 14 residues. Germline V gene data show CDR1 as SGHRS and CDR2 as YFSETQ. The CDR3 DNA reads as TGCGCCAGCAGCTTGAGGGGCGTTCCCTACGAGCAGTACTTC. It yields the protein CASSLRGVPYEQYF.

This chain joins TRBV29-1 and TRBJ2-5; D is uncertain. Germline lookup yields CDR1 SQVTM and CDR2 ANQGSEA. The CDR3 is 11 residues long. Trimming took 4 bases from V and 3 from J, leaving 6 bases between them. The CDR3 nucleotides read TGCAGCGTTGTCAGCGAAGAGACCCAGTACTTC. Its translation: CSVVSEETQYF.

V gene TRBV19 combines with J gene TRBJ1-1; no reliable D call. Trimming removed 3 bases from V and 1 base from J, with 6 bases in between. In germline, CDR1 is LNHDA, CDR2 SQIVND (reference sequence). The CDR3 contains 13 residues. CDR3 bases: TGTGCCAGTAGTATCCAACAGAACACTGAAGCTTTCTTT. This sequence encodes CASSIQQNTEAFF.

In DNA, the CDR3 is TGTGCCAGCAGTGTGCCGACTAGCGGGGCCCCAGATACGCAGTATTTT. Protein: CASSVPTSGAPDTQYF. The J gene is TRBJ2-3, the V gene TRBV2, with 11 bases lining up with TRBD2. V trimming: 4 bases; J trimming: 4 bases; junction bases outside the gene matches: 7. Germline values: CDR1 SNHLY, CDR2 FYNNEI. This CDR3 has 16 amino acids.

The chain is built from TRBV30 and TRBJ2-1; 8 bases align to TRBD2. This CDR3 comprises 15 residues. V was clipped by 0 bases and J by 7 bases; unmatched bases: 8. The germline CDR1 and CDR2 sequences are GTSNPN and SVGIG (reference sequence). CDR3: CAWSVTGREGNEQFF. As DNA, the CDR3 is TGTGCCTGGAGTGTTACCGGACGGGAGGGGAATGAGCAGTTCTTC.

The rearrangement uses TRBV2 and TRBJ2-1; TRBD2 might be the D (5 bases). The germline V gene encodes CDR1 SNHLY and CDR2 FYNNEI. The CDR3 sequence is 15 residues long. V lost 4 bases and J lost 5, with 15 bases in between. The CDR3 DNA follows: TGTGCCAGCAGTGTAACTAGAGGGCCTGACAATGAGCAGTTCTTC. It is translated as CASSVTRGPDNEQFF.

The chain has TRBV5-4 and TRBJ2-2, with TRBD1 matching over 8 bases. The germline gives CDR1 SGHNT, CDR2 YYREEE (reference sequence). V trimming: 0 bases; J trimming: 6 bases; junction bases outside the gene matches: 7. This CDR3 contains 16 residues. In DNA form, the CDR3 reads TGTGCCAGCAGCTTGGCCGGGGCAGGGGGCTCCGGGGAGCTGTTTTTT. Residues: CASSLAGAGGSGELFF.

The CDR3 DNA sequence: TGTGCCAGCAGCTTATCCCCGGAGAGCGGGGGGCGGAGGGGCGGGGAGCTGTTTTTT. Its translation is CASSLSPESGGRRGGELFF. V and J are TRBV11-2 and TRBJ2-2; 9 nucleotides match TRBD2. This CDR3 is 19 amino acids long. V was pared by 2 bases and J by 7 bases, with 17 bases of the junction left unmatched. Germline V gives CDR1 SGHAT, CDR2 FQNNGV.

The genes are TRBV5-6 and TRBJ2-7, with 8 bases aligning to TRBD2. Germline CDR1 reads SGHDT; CDR2 reads YYEEEE. CDR3 length: 15 residues. J lost 3 bases, V lost 4 bases, and 9 bases had no gene match. The chain's CDR3 is CASSGAGVGLYEQYF. DNA for the CDR3: TGTGCCAGCAGCGGAGCGGGGGTGGGTCTCTACGAGCAGTACTTC.

The rearrangement links TRBV28 to TRBJ1-5; 8 bases agree with TRBD1. The CDR3 runs 13 residues. Germline trimming cut 7 bases from V and 2 bases from J; bases unmatched to any gene: 1. Germline V gene lookup returns CDR1 MDHEN and CDR2 SYDVKM. The DNA for the CDR3 is TGTGCCAGCAAGGACAGGGGCAATCAGCCCCAGCATTTT. It yields the protein CASKDRGNQPQHF.

The V and J genes are TRBV9 and TRBJ1-2, with D uncertain. Germline V gene data show CDR1 as SGDLS and CDR2 as YYNGEE. The CDR3 contains 17 residues. V gave up 0 bases and J gave up 2 bases, with 17 bases separating them. The CDR3 DNA sequence: TGTGCCAGCAGCGTAGGATCGGGAGGAAGTGCCAACTATGGCTACACCTTC. It yields the protein CASSVGSGGSANYGYTF.

The rearrangement uses TRBV3-1 (or the pseudogene TRBV3-2) and TRBJ2-7, with 7 nucleotides matching TRBD1. J lost 4 bases, V lost 4 bases, and 7 bases had no gene match. There are 14 residues in the CDR3. Germline assignment: CDR1 LGHDT and CDR2 YNNKEL (reference sequence). CDR3 bases: TGTGCCAGCAGCCGACAGGGTGAGCGGTACGAGCAGTACTTC. Translating gives CASSRQGERYEQYF.

The chain couples TRBV28 to TRBJ2-7, with TRBD1 identical over 7 bases. Trimming took 7 bases from V and 3 from J; bases not matched to a gene: 9. Per the germline V gene, CDR1 is MDHEN and CDR2 is SYDVKM. There are 14 residues in the CDR3. The CDR3 nucleotides read TGTGCCAGCACGGGGACAGCATCACTCTACGAGCAGTACTTC. Translated: CASTGTASLYEQYF.